Described below is a single T cell receptor beta chain sequence and its context. The antigen remains unidentified. The sample originates from a study of blood T cells in healthy people across ages. Whole-study findings and limits: Diversity was higher, and naive CD4+ cells more numerous, in long-lived donors than in aged donors.

A second PCR of roughly 7 to 11 cycles used a sample-barcoded 5' primer and a J-beta primer mix. Each CDR3 protein is one row after TCRdb ran MiXCR on the 5' RACE reads. The data contain about 970,000 distinct CDR3 sequences, roughly half of them singletons. CDR1 and CDR2 (germline): SGDLS, YYNGEE. The CDR3 sequence is 13 residues long. The sequenced sample was blood. The J gene is TRBJ2-1, the V gene TRBV9; a possible D gene is TRBD1 (5 bases). The better agreement between TRBJ2-7 and the DNA end casts doubt on the J call. This clonotype originated in an older woman in good health. The CDR3 here is CASSKGVDNEQYF. The CDR3 DNA reads as TGTGCCAGCAGTAAAGGGGTGGACAATGAGCAGTACTTC.